Listed below are T cell receptor beta chains from one sample, sequenced in a study of metastatic and nonmetastatic thyroid tumors. TCRdb used MiXCR to call clones anew from the PCR reads. The table has 6,000 to 8,000 clones, under 35% seen once. Specimen: adjacent normal tissue. The receptors derive from a male donor with papillary thyroid cancer or a benign thyroid nodule (not recorded which). Some clones in this sample may be carry-over from other donors' samples. Each CDR3 is given with its conserved first and last residue. A D gene is named only where the DNA matches it firmly. Only some rows state a clone size, as once, few, many or a class for expanded clones.

j_call d_call v_call clone_size cdr3_aa cdr3_nt
TRBJ1-2 . TRBV7-8 . CASSRQLNYGYTF TGTGCCAGCAGTCGACAGCTAAACTATGGCTACACCTTC
TRBJ2-2 TRBD2 TRBV7-2 medium-sized CASSPRATSGATGELFF TGTGCCAGCAGCCCCAGAGCGACTAGCGGAGCGACCGGGGAGCTGTTTTTT
TRBJ1-5 . TRBV6-2/TRBV6-3 medium-sized CASSRRADWNQPQHF TGTGCCAGCAGTAGAAGGGCAGATTGGAATCAGCCCCAGCATTTT
TRBJ1-6 . TRBV6-1 few CASRLTGGRSPLHF TGTGCCAGCAGGCTTACGGGGGGTCGTTCACCCCTCCACTTT
TRBJ2-2 . TRBV12-3/TRBV12-4 large CASSGGTVTGELFF TGTGCCAGCAGTGGCGGGACAGTCACCGGGGAGCTGTTTTTT
TRBJ1-3 . TRBV7-2 . CASSLFLGNTIYF TGTGCCAGCAGCTTATTTCTCGGAAACACCATATATTTT
TRBJ2-6 . TRBV12-3/TRBV12-4 . CASSLKASHSGANVLTF TGTGCCAGCAGTTTAAAGGCTAGCCACTCTGGGGCCAACGTCCTGACTTTC
TRBJ2-7 . TRBV11-3 . CASSPTDPYEQYF TGTGCCAGCAGCCCGACAGATCCCTACGAGCAGTACTTC
TRBJ2-7 TRBD2 TRBV28 few CASRNPAGDGYEQYF TGTGCCAGCAGAAACCCAGCGGGAGATGGCTACGAGCAGTACTTC
TRBJ2-2 TRBD2 TRBV11-1 . CASSLGTSLNTGELFF TGTGCCAGCAGCTTAGGGACTAGTTTGAACACCGGGGAGCTGTTTTTT
TRBJ1-2 . TRBV27 . CASSYGWGGDYGYTF TGTGCCAGCAGTTACGGTTGGGGTGGCGACTATGGCTACACCTTC
TRBJ2-3 . TRBV27 few CASRTPRSTDTQYF TGTGCCAGCAGAACACCTCGGAGCACAGATACGCAGTATTTT
TRBJ1-2 . TRBV14 medium-sized CASSLARNYGYTF TGTGCCAGCAGCCTGGCACGGAACTATGGCTACACCTTC
TRBJ2-7 . TRBV30 medium-sized CASTSAIEEQYF TGTGCCTCCACTTCGGCGATAGAGGAGCAGTACTTC
TRBJ2-5 TRBD1 TRBV7-2 medium-sized CASSLGGQGSRRTQYF TGTGCCAGCAGCTTGGGGGGACAGGGTTCAAGGCGGACCCAGTACTTC
TRBJ1-1 . TRBV6-1 few CASILRLVEAFF TGTGCCAGCATCCTCCGTTTGGTTGAAGCTTTCTTT
TRBJ2-7 . TRBV4-1 . CASSQDRRLFYEQYF TGCGCCAGCAGCCAAGATAGGAGACTGTTCTACGAGCAGTACTTC
TRBJ1-2 TRBD1 TRBV6-1 few CASSEDRGRLWGYTF TGTGCCAGCAGTGAGGACAGGGGGCGGTTGTGGGGCTACACCTTC
TRBJ1-1 . TRBV19 . CASSMSQDTEAFF TGTGCCAGTAGTATGTCACAGGACACTGAAGCTTTCTTT
TRBJ2-1 . TRBV6-1 many CASRRGSDNEQFF TGTGCCAGCAGGCGGGGATCAGACAATGAGCAGTTCTTC
TRBJ2-1 . TRBV6-2/TRBV6-3 . CASSYFLNNEQFF TGTGCCAGCAGTTATTTTCTCAACAATGAGCAGTTCTTC
TRBJ2-3 TRBD2 TRBV11-2 . CASSRLTSVTDTQYF TGTGCCAGCAGCCGTTTGACTAGCGTCACAGATACGCAGTATTTT
TRBJ2-7 . TRBV6-4 . CASSEWGPEQYF TGTGCCAGCAGTGAATGGGGACCCGAGCAGTACTTC
TRBJ2-1 . TRBV2 . CASSPLQNNEQFF TGTGCCAGCAGTCCATTACAGAACAATGAGCAGTTCTTC
TRBJ1-2 TRBD1 TRBV7-9 once CASSSATGVVGYTF TGTGCCAGCAGCTCCGCCACAGGGGTGGTTGGCTACACCTTC
TRBJ1-2 . TRBV28 . CASSYGGGGGYTF TGTGCCAGCAGTTATGGGGGGGGGGGTGGCTACACCTTC
TRBJ2-7 . TRBV19 few CASSNGGTSLYEQYF TGTGCCAGTAGTAATGGGGGGACTTCTCTCTACGAGCAGTACTTC
TRBJ2-7 TRBD2 TRBV7-2 . CASSSHTLAEQYF TGTGCCAGCAGCTCCCACACACTAGCGGAGCAGTACTTC
TRBJ1-3 . TRBV6-1 large CATKTGNSGNTIYF TGTGCCACCAAAACAGGCAACTCTGGAAACACCATATATTTT
TRBJ2-1 . TRBV2 . CASSGSALNEQFF TGTGCCAGCAGTGGGAGCGCCTTAAATGAGCAGTTCTTC
TRBJ2-7 . TRBV12-3/TRBV12-4 many CASSLSPGWEQYF TGTGCCAGCAGCTTGAGTCCGGGTTGGGAGCAGTACTTC
TRBJ2-7 . TRBV4-1 . CASSQERGPSYEQYF TGCGCCAGCAGCCAAGAACGGGGGCCCTCCTACGAGCAGTACTTC
TRBJ2-3 . TRBV10-2 medium-sized CASSLQGGGDTQYF TGCGCCAGCAGTTTACAGGGGGGGGGGGATACGCAGTATTTT
TRBJ2-3 . TRBV27 few CASSLLLMTARIGTQYF TGTGCCAGCAGTTTGTTACTCATGACAGCCCGCATTGGTACGCAGTATTTT
TRBJ2-2 . TRBV12-3/TRBV12-4 few CASSLGVRDYGGELFF TGTGCCAGCAGTTTAGGTGTCCGAGACTATGGCGGGGAGCTGTTTTTT
TRBJ2-5 TRBD1 TRBV6-1 . CAIQPGTGVLGETQYF TGTGCCATCCAACCCGGGACAGGGGTCCTGGGAGAGACCCAGTACTTC
TRBJ1-2 . TRBV2 . CALKEGIGYGYTF TGTGCTCTAAAGGAGGGGATAGGGTATGGCTACACCTTC
TRBJ2-5 . TRBV5-1 many CASRTGFSQETQYF TGCGCCAGCAGGACGGGCTTTTCACAAGAGACCCAGTACTTC
TRBJ1-2 . TRBV6-1 . CASSEFGVRGGYGYTF TGTGCCAGCAGTGAATTCGGCGTGCGGGGGGGGTATGGCTACACCTTC
TRBJ1-2 TRBD1 TRBV20-1 . CSARPGGGYTF TGCAGTGCTAGGCCAGGGGGCGGCTACACCTTC
TRBJ1-2 . TRBV28 few CASSLRLGGYTF TGTGCCAGCAGTTTGAGATTGGGCGGCTACACCTTC
TRBJ2-7 TRBD1 TRBV7-9 once CASSLSGQGQQYF TGTGCCAGCAGCTTATCCGGACAGGGTCAGCAGTACTTC
TRBJ2-1 TRBD2 TRBV6-6 . CASSYSLAGGNNEQFF TGTGCCAGCAGTTACTCCCTAGCGGGAGGTAACAATGAGCAGTTCTTC
TRBJ2-7 . TRBV6-1 few CASRMGGSSYEQYF TGTGCCAGCAGGATGGGGGGAAGCTCCTACGAGCAGTACTTC
TRBJ2-1 TRBD1 TRBV28 few CASLGDSRSYNEQFF TGTGCCAGCCTAGGGGACAGCCGCTCCTACAATGAGCAGTTCTTC
TRBJ2-1 TRBD1 TRBV6-1 few CASSSPGQGNNEQFF TGTGCCAGCAGTTCCCCGGGACAGGGCAACAATGAGCAGTTCTTC
TRBJ2-7 . TRBV30 many CAWSVKGYYEQYF TGTGCCTGGAGTGTAAAGGGGTACTACGAGCAGTACTTC
TRBJ1-2 . TRBV28 . CASSLSQDSLYGYTF TGTGCCAGCAGTTTAAGTCAGGACAGCCTCTATGGCTACACCTTC
TRBJ1-1 . TRBV12-3/TRBV12-4 . CASSFAGFEAFF TGTGCCAGCAGTTTTGCAGGGTTTGAAGCTTTCTTT
TRBJ2-7 . TRBV27 few CASSTAAWSFSYEQYF TGTGCCAGCAGTACCGCCGCTTGGAGTTTCTCCTACGAGCAGTACTTC
TRBJ2-7 . TRBV27 many CASSLGGTWDYEQYF TGTGCCAGCAGTTTAGGCGGGACATGGGACTACGAGCAGTACTTC
TRBJ1-2 . TRBV20-1 . CSAIGQANYGYTF TGCAGTGCTATTGGACAAGCTAACTATGGCTACACCTTC
TRBJ1-6 . TRBV11-2 . CASSSEAVSGSPLHF TGTGCCAGCAGCTCCGAGGCTGTGTCGGGATCACCCCTCCACTTT
TRBJ1-2 . TRBV19 . CASGYRSYGYTF TGTGCCAGTGGGTACAGGAGCTATGGCTACACCTTC
TRBJ2-7 . TRBV10-3 few CAISESESSYEQYF TGTGCCATCAGTGAGTCGGAGAGCTCCTACGAGCAGTACTTC
TRBJ2-6 . TRBV4-1 medium-sized CASSGQDSGANVLTF TGCGCCAGCAGCGGCCAGGACTCTGGGGCCAACGTCCTGACTTTC